This paragraph reports one TCR beta chain. Its antigen is still unknown. None of the donors, who were healthy HIV-negative adults, had recently had acute infections or vaccinations. Caucasian adults living in Nashville, Tennessee, provided all samples. The split of CD4+ cells yielded CD45RA+ naive and CD45RA-negative memory subsets. These data originate in a study of shared clonotypes between healthy human individuals. Regarding the study as a whole: What naive subsets generally showed was a larger estimated richness than memory subsets showed.

Sequencing was performed with immunoSEQ multiplex PCR; in TCRdb, only in-frame clones are kept and a portion is missing. The sample records approximately 2,300,000 clones, less than 95% being singletons. This CDR3 is built from 13 residues. V was clipped by 7 bases and J by 1 base; unmatched bases: 1. Germline CDR1 and CDR2: MNHEY and SVGAGI. The receptor was isolated from a man aged 18 to 29 in good health. Some clones in this sample may be carry-over from other donors' samples. Input material: naive CD4+ T cells from PBMCs. Subset denoted: CD45RA+ positively selected. The rearrangement joins TRBV6-5 to TRBJ1-2; 9 bases map to TRBD1. This CDR3 reads CASTDRGNYGYTF. The CDR3 DNA reads as TGTGCCAGCACGGACAGGGGTAACTATGGCTACACCTTC.